This T cell receptor (beta chain) was captured in a study of response to subunit inactivated influenza vaccine. TCRdb analysed the RT-PCR reads with MiXCR anew, one entry per CDR3 protein. The sample carries 650,000 to 850,000 distinct CDR3 sequences, about 15% recorded once. Notes on the study in general: Only a handful of new T cells, the authors suggested, are recruited with each seasonal influenza vaccination.

The CDR3 extends over 13 amino acids. Trimming cost V 4 bases and J 10 bases, with 16 bases left between them. The germline gives CDR1 SNHLY, CDR2 FYNNEI. Details on this clonotype: The antigen is not known.

The chain joins TRBV2 to TRBJ1-1; D possibly corresponds to TRBD1 (5 bases). The sample was PBMCs from blood, taken 14 days before vaccination. The TCR originated in a man over 45 who received an inactivated influenza vaccine. This CDR3 is CASSVPGFQGAFF. The CDR3 nucleotides read TGTGCCAGCAGTGTCCCCGGATTTCAGGGAGCTTTCTTT.